One sample yielded the 31 T cell receptor beta chains listed below, sequenced in a study of blood T cell repertoires in COVID-19. Produced via immunoSEQ multiplex PCR; TCRdb's table is partial and in-frame only. The repertoire has 95,000 to 130,000 clones, 90% of them found once; the top ten carry less than 2%. Material: peripheral blood. The receptor source for this set is a human donor with active COVID-19. The donor label of this sample is uncertain.

This chain joins TRBV7-2 and TRBJ2-5, with 8 bases that match TRBD2. Losses at the gene ends were 1 base for V and 9 bases for J; bases not matched to a gene: 7. CDR1 is SGHTA and CDR2 is FQGNSA in the germline V gene. The CDR3 totals 14 residues. DNA for the CDR3: TGTGCCAGCAGCTTAGGACAGCGGGGGCTCGCCCAGTACTTC. It is translated as CASSLGQRGLAQYF.

This chain joins TRBV5-4 and TRBJ2-5; perhaps TRBD2 as D (5 bases). Trimming took off 0 bases at V and 4 bases at J, with 16 bases between the two ends. Looked up from germline, CDR1 is SGHNT and CDR2 is YYREEE (reference sequence). This CDR3 contains 16 residues. CDR3 nucleotide sequence: TGTGCCAGCAGCTTGGCCCCGAGGGTAAACTTAGAGACCCAGTACTTC. This sequence encodes CASSLAPRVNLETQYF.

This clone was observed many times. The chain joins TRBV15 to TRBJ1-4, with D perhaps matching TRBD1 (6 bases). This CDR3 spans 14 amino acids. From germline, CDR1 is LNHNV and CDR2 YYDKDF (reference sequence). Trimming took 0 bases from V and 8 from J, leaving 10 bases between them. Here the CDR3 reads CATSREAGAEKLFF. Written as DNA, the CDR3 is TGTGCCACCAGCAGAGAGGCAGGGGCAGAAAAACTGTTTTTT.

This chain links TRBV3-1 (or the pseudogene TRBV3-2) with TRBJ1-1, with D possibly TRBD1 on 6 matching bases. Trimming took off 0 bases at V and 0 bases at J, with 14 bases between the two ends. The CDR3 is made up of 17 amino acids. CDR1 and CDR2 (germline): LGHDT, YNNKEL (reference sequence). CDR3 bases: TGTGCCAGCAGCCAAGAGTTCGGCAGGGGCTTGAACACTGAAGCTTTCTTT. Encoded protein: CASSQEFGRGLNTEAFF.

This clone has only one observation. The CDR3, as DNA: TGTGCCAGCAGCCCCGATGACTCGGAAAAACTGTTTTTT. Translation: CASSPDDSEKLFF. The chain employs TRBV7-9 and TRBJ1-4; D not resolved. Germline CDR1 is SEHNR and CDR2 is FQNEAQ (reference sequence). This CDR3 is 13 amino acids long. With 5 bases removed from V and 8 bases from J, the gap between germline ends came to 12 bases.

CDR3 bases: TGTGCCTGGAGCTTTTTCGGACTAGCGGGGGGGCAGACAGATACGCAGTATTTT. This codes for CAWSFFGLAGGQTDTQYF. The chain uses TRBV30 and TRBJ2-3; the match to TRBD2 covers 15 bases. Germline V CDR1 and CDR2: GTSNPN, SVGIG (reference sequence). With 3 bases clipped from V and 3 bases from J, the junction kept 10 bases outside the gene matches. The CDR3 is 18 amino acids.

As DNA, the CDR3 is TGTGCCAGCAGTTACAACCGGGACAGGGGATATCAGCCCCAGCATTTT. Protein sequence: CASSYNRDRGYQPQHF. V usage is TRBV6-2 or TRBV6-3 and J usage is TRBJ1-5, with 10 bases lining up with TRBD1. This CDR3 is built from 16 residues. Germline assignment: CDR1 MNHEY and CDR2 SVGEGT. The V and J ends lost 2 bases and 5 bases, in that order; junction bases with no gene match: 6.

The chain couples TRBV5-1 to TRBJ2-7; 16 positions agree with TRBD2. The J segment lost 5 bases and the V segment lost 4 bases, leaving 9 bases of the junction unmatched. CDR1 and CDR2 from the germline V gene are SGHRS and YFSETQ. The CDR3 consists of 17 residues. The chain's CDR3 is CASSPQPGLAGGHEQYF. The CDR3 nucleotides read TGCGCCAGCAGCCCGCAACCGGGACTAGCGGGGGGGCACGAGCAGTACTTC.

There are a few counts of this clone. The chain is built from TRBV9 and TRBJ1-6, with TRBD1 identical over 8 bases. After removal of 2 bases from V and 4 bases from J, the junction contained 8 bases not matched to a gene. The CDR3 is made up of 17 amino acids. CDR1 is SGDLS and CDR2 is YYNGEE in the germline V gene. CDR3 region: CASSVLDRAAYNSPLHF. The CDR3 DNA reads as TGTGCCAGCAGCGTCTTGGACAGGGCGGCGTATAATTCACCCCTCCACTTT.

This clone appeared a single time. J is TRBJ1-1 and V is TRBV28; 7 positions match TRBD1. The CDR3 extends over 16 amino acids. V shed 4 bases, J shed 1 base, and the junction held 9 bases outside the gene matches. Per the germline V gene, CDR1 is MDHEN and CDR2 is SYDVKM. The CDR3 DNA reads as TGTGCCAGCAGTTCCCCATCCGGGACAGCGAACACTGAAGCTTTCTTT. This encodes CASSSPSGTANTEAFF.

This clone was seen a single time. Other DNA sequences within the sample encode an identical CDR3. The genes are TRBV19 and TRBJ2-7; 9 bases are shared with TRBD1. CDR1 and CDR2 (germline): LNHDA, SQIVND (reference sequence). This CDR3 region has 17 residues. J lost 6 bases, V lost 6 bases, and 18 bases had no gene match. The CDR3 DNA is TGTGCCAGTAGAGGGCGAGAGACCGGGACAGGGAGGCGCGAGCAGTACTTC. This translates into CASRGRETGTGRREQYF.

The sample holds one count of this clone. V usage is TRBV29-1 and J usage is TRBJ2-2; 9 nucleotides line up with TRBD1. The length of the CDR3 is 13 residues. Per germline, CDR1 SQVTM and CDR2 ANQGSEA. With 6 bases clipped from V and 4 bases from J, the junction kept 3 bases outside the gene matches. The CDR3: CSVTGGLTGELFF. CDR3 bases: TGCAGCGTGACAGGGGGTCTCACCGGGGAGCTGTTTTTT.

This chain uses TRBV12-5 with TRBJ2-2; D may be TRBD2 (5 bases). CDR1 LGHNT and CDR2 FRNRAP come from the germline V gene. The CDR3 consists of 15 residues. Trimming removed 4 bases at V and 4 bases at J, with 13 bases between. The CDR3 sequence: CASGSRRGPTGELFF. In DNA form, the CDR3 reads TGTGCTAGTGGTTCGCGTCGAGGGCCCACCGGGGAGCTGTTTTTT.

The chain uses TRBV18 and TRBJ1-1; 9 bases align to TRBD1. Germline V gene data show CDR1 as KGHSH and CDR2 as LQKENI. The CDR3 loop spans 14 amino acids. J was trimmed by 0 bases and V by 4 bases; bases with no gene match: 0. Written as DNA, the CDR3 is TGTGCCAGCTCACGGGACAGGGTGAACACTGAAGCTTTCTTT. Translated, it gives CASSRDRVNTEAFF. The whole variable domain, remainder taken from reference TRBV18 and TRBJ1-1, is NAGVMQNPRHLVRRRGQEARLRCSPMKGHSHVYWYRQLPEEGLKFMVYLQKENIIDESGMPKERFSAEFPKEGPSILRIQQVVRGDSAAYFCASSRDRVNTEAFFGQGTRLTVV.

In this sample, this clone turned up once. The genes are TRBV6-6 and TRBJ2-5; TRBD1 matches 9 bases. Per the germline V gene, CDR1 is MNHNY and CDR2 is SVGAGI (reference sequence). This CDR3 comprises 13 residues. Trimming took 9 bases from V and 4 from J; bases not matched to a gene: 6. CDR3 nucleotide sequence: TGTGCCAGTGGGACAGGGAGTCGAGAGACCCAGTACTTC. This gives the protein CASGTGSRETQYF.

The gene calls are TRBV5-4 and TRBJ2-7; TRBD1 matches 10 bases. Trimming removed 4 bases from V and 2 bases from J; junction bases left unmatched: 18. This CDR3 has 19 residues. Per germline, CDR1 SGHNT and CDR2 YYREEE (reference sequence). CDR3 sequence (DNA): TGTGCCAGCAGCCGTCGTTTGGGGTCAGACAGGGGGCGAACCTACGAGCAGTACTTC. Encoded protein: CASSRRLGSDRGRTYEQYF.

The chain has TRBV10-2 and TRBJ1-1; D gene unclear. V dropped 5 bases and J dropped 1 base, with 11 bases sitting between them. Germline CDR1 and CDR2: WSHSY and SAAADI. The CDR3 runs to 14 residues. The CDR3 here is CASSSPRQNTEAFF. The CDR3 nucleotides are TGCGCCAGCAGTAGTCCTAGGCAGAACACTGAAGCTTTCTTT.

V usage is TRBV27 and J usage is TRBJ2-7; a weak D match, TRBD1 (8 bases). Germline-derived CDR1 and CDR2 are MNHEY and SMNVEV (reference sequence). The CDR3 has 17 amino acids. The V gene lost 2 bases and the J gene lost 2 bases, with 19 bases spanning the gap. DNA for the CDR3: TGTGCCAGCAGTTTACGGGGGGTGGGGACAGGCCCCTACGAGCAGTACTTC. It is translated as CASSLRGVGTGPYEQYF.

This clone appeared a single time. V and J are TRBV19 and TRBJ1-5; D gene unclear. The V end was cut by 4 bases, the J end by 6 bases, with 19 bases between. The CDR3 contains 16 residues. Germline CDR1 LNHDA, CDR2 SQIVND (reference sequence). The CDR3 nucleotides are TGTGCCAGTAGTACGATAAGGCTATTAAGCGGTCAGCCCCAGCATTTT. It codes for CASSTIRLLSGQPQHF.

The count of this clone is one. This chain uses TRBV14 with TRBJ2-5; 7 bases are a match to TRBD1. In germline, CDR1 is SGHDN, CDR2 FVKESK. CDR3 length: 14 amino acids. J was trimmed by 2 bases and V by 4 bases; bases with no gene match: 4. The CDR3 here is CASSRQGIQETQYF. CDR3 in DNA: TGTGCCAGCAGCCGACAGGGTATTCAAGAGACCCAGTACTTC.

On this clone itself: Other nucleotide sequences from this sample produce the same CDR3. The rearrangement joins TRBV6-4 to TRBJ2-3; 12 bases are shared with TRBD2. Germline loops: CDR1 MRHNA, CDR2 SNTAGT. V trimming: 0 bases; J trimming: 6 bases; junction bases outside the gene matches: 1. This CDR3 is 15 amino acids long. This CDR3 reads CASSDSTSGGDTQYF. The CDR3, as DNA: TGTGCCAGCAGTGACTCTACTAGCGGGGGGGATACGCAGTATTTT.

This chain connects TRBV3-1 (or the pseudogene TRBV3-2) to TRBJ2-2; 8 nucleotides align to TRBD1. Germline V gene lookup returns CDR1 LGHDT and CDR2 YNNKEL (reference sequence). The length of the CDR3 is 15 residues. J lost 4 bases, V lost 4 bases, and 5 bases had no gene match. The CDR3: CASSPTGVGTGELFF. CDR3 in DNA: TGTGCCAGCAGCCCGACAGGGGTGGGCACCGGGGAGCTGTTTTTT.

A remark on this clone: The junction shows a germline mismatch at one end, possibly a read error. The rearrangement uses TRBV6-5 and TRBJ1-2, with D perhaps TRBD1 (6 bases). The germline V gene encodes CDR1 MNHEY and CDR2 SVGAGI. This CDR3 region has 13 residues. The CDR3 protein is CASSPQGYYGYTF. The DNA for the CDR3 is TGTGCCAGCAGTCCACAGGGATACTACGGCTACACCTTC.

The J gene is TRBJ1-3, the V gene TRBV5-4, with TRBD1 as a possible D gene (6 bases). Trimming stripped 0 bases from V and 4 bases from J, with 8 bases between. From germline, CDR1 is SGHNT and CDR2 YYREEE (reference sequence). The CDR3 is 14 amino acids. The CDR3 sequence is CASSLAGTGNTIYF. The CDR3 bases are TGTGCCAGCAGCTTGGCCGGGACAGGAAACACCATATATTTT.

Here the CDR3 DNA reads TGTGCCATCAGTGAGGAACAGGGGGCGGACACCGGGGAGCTGTTTTTT. Amino acid sequence: CAISEEQGADTGELFF. The chain uses TRBV10-3 and TRBJ2-2, with 9 bases lining up with TRBD1. Germline CDR1 and CDR2: ENHRY and SYGVKD. CDR3 length equals 16 residues. The V and J ends lost 2 bases and 3 bases, in that order; junction bases with no gene match: 4.

The count of this clone is one. This sequence joins TRBV12-3 or TRBV12-4 and TRBJ2-3; no definite D call. The CDR3 sequence is 12 residues long. V gave up 5 bases and J gave up 6 bases, with 9 bases separating them. CDR3 in amino acids: CASSPYGDTQYF. In nucleotides, the CDR3 is TGTGCCAGCAGTCCCTACGGGGATACGCAGTATTTT.

The genes are TRBV19 and TRBJ1-5; tentative D call: TRBD1 (5 bases). The CDR3 covers 15 residues. Germline V gene sequence: CDR1 LNHDA, CDR2 SQIVND (reference sequence). The V gene lost 3 bases and the J gene lost 5 bases, with 14 bases spanning the gap. The CDR3 DNA reads as TGTGCCAGTAGTATTGGAGGGAGGGGATATCAGCCCCAGCATTTT. Translated, it gives CASSIGGRGYQPQHF. The full variable domain, completed using reference TRBV19 and TRBJ1-5, is DGGITQSPKYLFRKEGQNVTLSCEQNLNHDAMYWYRQDPGQGLRLIYYSQIVNDFQKGDIAEGYSVSREKKESFPLTVTSAQKNPTAFYLCASSIGGRGYQPQHFGDGTRLSIL.

The chain recombines TRBV6-1 with TRBJ1-2; D remains ambiguous. Trimming removed 0 bases from V and 3 bases from J, with 11 bases in between. Germline lookup yields CDR1 MNHNS and CDR2 SASEGT. The CDR3 contains 15 residues. CDR3: CASSEANRPHYGYTF. The CDR3 DNA is TGTGCCAGCAGTGAAGCGAACAGACCTCACTATGGCTACACCTTC.

The V call is TRBV6-5, the J call TRBJ1-2, with D maybe TRBD1 (6 bases). Germline lookup yields CDR1 MNHEY and CDR2 SVGAGI. The CDR3 has 14 amino acids. V was pared by 6 bases and J by 0 bases, with 11 bases between. For the CDR3, the DNA is TGTGCCAGCAGCCGACAGGTTCCTAACTATGGCTACACCTTC. Translated, it gives CASSRQVPNYGYTF.

This chain links TRBV2 with TRBJ1-4; TRBD1 matches 10 bases. This CDR3 has 19 amino acids. Germline loops: CDR1 SNHLY, CDR2 FYNNEI. Trimming removed 6 bases from V and 0 bases from J; junction bases left unmatched: 13. CDR3 region: CASREYRQGATATNEKLFF. The CDR3 nucleotides are TGTGCCAGCAGAGAGTATCGACAGGGGGCGACCGCAACTAATGAAAAACTGTTTTTT.

The rearrangement joins TRBV19 to TRBJ1-2; TRBD1 aligns across 9 bases. The germline V gene encodes CDR1 LNHDA and CDR2 SQIVND (reference sequence). The ends lost 7 bases at V and 9 bases at J; junction bases unmatched: 15. The CDR3 spans 15 residues. CDR3 coding DNA: TGTGCCAGTAAATTTACCGGGACAGGGTCCCCGAGCTACACCTTC. This codes for CASKFTGTGSPSYTF.